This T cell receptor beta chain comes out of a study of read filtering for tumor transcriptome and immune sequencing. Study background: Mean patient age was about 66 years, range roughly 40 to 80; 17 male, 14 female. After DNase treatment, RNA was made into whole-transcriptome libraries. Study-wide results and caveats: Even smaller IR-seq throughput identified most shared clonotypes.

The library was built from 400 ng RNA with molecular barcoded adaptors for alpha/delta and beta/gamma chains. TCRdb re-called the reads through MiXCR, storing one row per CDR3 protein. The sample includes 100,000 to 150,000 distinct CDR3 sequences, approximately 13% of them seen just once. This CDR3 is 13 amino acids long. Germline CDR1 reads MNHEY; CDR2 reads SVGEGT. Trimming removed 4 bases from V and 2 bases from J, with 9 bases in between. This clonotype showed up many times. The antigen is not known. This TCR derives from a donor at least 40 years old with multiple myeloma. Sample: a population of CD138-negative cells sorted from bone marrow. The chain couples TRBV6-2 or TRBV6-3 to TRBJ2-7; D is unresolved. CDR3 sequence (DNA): TGTGCCAGCAGTTGGACCGGAGCCTACGAGCAGTACTTC. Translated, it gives CASSWTGAYEQYF.